These 14 T cell receptor beta chains were all obtained from the same sample, sequenced in a study of CD8+CD57+ T cells in acquired aplastic anemia. Profiling that covered TCR beta VDJ and CDR3 relied on genomic DNA as its template. TCRdb called the reads again in MiXCR, with one record for every CDR3 protein. The sample has about 180,000 distinct CDR3 sequences; 45% to 60% are singletons. CD8+CD57+ cell expansion had been shown by flow cytometry in patients chosen for sequencing. Material: sorted CD4+, CD8+, or CD8+CD57+ T cells (not recorded which) from PBMCs. All receptors come from a human donor with aplastic anemia.

This clonotype was found a few times. The chain combines TRBV12-3 or TRBV12-4 with TRBJ1-6; unclear D gene. This CDR3 spans 12 amino acids. V lost 3 bases to trimming and J lost 7 bases, with 4 bases between them. The CDR3 DNA reads as TGTGCCAGCAGTTTCCCCAATTCACCCCTCCACTTT. Amino acid sequence: CASSFPNSPLHF.

There are many counts of this clonotype. This rearrangement joins TRBV11-2 to TRBJ1-2; the D is unclear. V lost 5 bases and J 5 bases, leaving 15 bases between the germline ends. The CDR3 contains 14 residues. Germline V gene sequence: CDR1 SGHAT, CDR2 FQNNGV. The CDR3 sequence: CASSPSGSPYGYTF. CDR3 nucleotides: TGTGCCAGCAGCCCCTCGGGATCCCCTTATGGCTACACCTTC. The full variable domain, completed using reference TRBV11-2 and TRBJ1-2, is EAGVAQSPRYKIIEKRQSVAFWCNPISGHATLYWYQQILGQGPKLLIQFQNNGVVDDSQLPKDRFSAERLKGVDSTLKIQPAKLEDSAVYLCASSPSGSPYGYTFGSGTRLTVV.

The chain carries TRBV5-4 and TRBJ2-7; 14 bases agree with TRBD2. This CDR3 is built from 15 residues. V lost 4 bases, J lost 7 bases, and 7 bases stayed unmatched. Germline V gene sequence: CDR1 SGHNT, CDR2 YYREEE (reference sequence). The CDR3 loop is CASSPGLAGVGEQYF. The CDR3 bases are TGTGCCAGCAGCCCGGGACTAGCGGGAGTAGGAGAGCAGTACTTC.

This clonotype was counted ten times or more. V usage is TRBV7-2 and J usage is TRBJ2-1; TRBD2 agrees at 9 bases. The CDR3 runs to 15 residues. Trimming cost V 2 bases and J 9 bases; bases outside gene matches: 8. CDR1 is SGHTA and CDR2 is FQGNSA in the germline V gene. The CDR3 is CASSLMGGGVVEQFF. The CDR3 DNA is TGTGCCAGCAGCTTAATGGGCGGGGGGGTTGTTGAGCAGTTCTTC.

The chain combines TRBV2 with TRBJ1-6; 9 bases are a match to TRBD1. Germline CDR1 and CDR2: SNHLY and FYNNEI. There are 13 residues in the CDR3. V was pared by 6 bases and J by 18 bases, with 12 bases of the junction left unmatched. The CDR3 sequence is CASRGGQGRLNHF. The CDR3 DNA reads TGTGCCAGCAGGGGGGGACAGGGAAGATTAAACCACTTT.

The chain links TRBV2 to TRBJ2-2; D might be TRBD1 or TRBD2, each matching 6 bases. Germline V lookup: CDR1 SNHLY, CDR2 FYNNEI. The CDR3 totals 14 residues. V lost 7 bases and J 7 bases, leaving 16 bases between the germline ends. The CDR3 DNA reads TGTGCCAGCACCGACCCGGGGGCTGGCGGGGAGCTGTTTTTT. Translating gives CASTDPGAGGELFF.

The chain recombines TRBV19 with TRBJ2-3, with no clear D. V lost 9 bases and J 1 base, leaving 8 bases between the germline ends. This CDR3 comprises 12 residues. CDR1 LNHDA and CDR2 SQIVND come from the germline V gene (reference sequence). CDR3 bases: TGTGCCAGCGGACGGGGCACAGATACGCAGTATTTT. It translates to CASGRGTDTQYF.

CDR3 sequence (DNA): TGTGCCAGCAGCAACGGGACAGGGTTGACTGAAGCTTTCTTT. Its protein product is CASSNGTGLTEAFF. The gene calls are TRBV11-2 and TRBJ1-1; TRBD1 matches 9 bases. Germline CDR1 reads SGHAT; CDR2 reads FQNNGV. This CDR3 region has 14 residues. With 5 bases clipped from V and 5 bases from J, the junction kept 6 bases outside the gene matches.

This clonotype has a handful of counts. The CDR3 sequence is CASSLQGAASPLHF. The CDR3 DNA sequence: TGTGCCAGCAGCTTACAGGGGGCGGCTTCACCCCTCCACTTT. The chain uses TRBV11-3 and TRBJ1-6; 8 bases agree with TRBD1. The germline V gene encodes CDR1 SGHNT and CDR2 YENEEA. The CDR3 sequence is 14 residues long. V was clipped by 2 bases and J by 9 bases; unmatched bases: 3.

This clonotype was seen repeatedly, ten times or more. The chain is built from TRBV14 and TRBJ1-2, with D hard to call. V lost 1 base to trimming and J lost 7 bases, with 16 bases between them. There are 15 residues in the CDR3. The V gene's germline CDR1 is SGHDN and CDR2 FVKESK. The CDR3 DNA is TGTGCCAGCAGCCAAGTGAATCAACTTCTGGGTGGCTACACCTTC. Encoded protein: CASSQVNQLLGGYTF.

This clonotype was counted ten times or more. This chain links TRBV2 with TRBJ2-7; 12 bases are shared with TRBD2. The CDR3 loop spans 15 amino acids. V lost 7 bases to trimming and J lost 5 bases; unmatched junction nucleotides: 9. The germline V gene has CDR1 SNHLY and CDR2 FYNNEI. This chain's CDR3 is CASTSASGGADEQYF. CDR3 nucleotide sequence: TGTGCCAGCACCTCCGCTAGCGGGGGGGCAGACGAGCAGTACTTC. Supplemented by reference TRBV2 and TRBJ2-7, the full variable domain reads EPEVTQTPSHQVTQMGQEVILRCVPISNHLYFYWYRQILGQKVEFLVSFYNNEISEKSEIFDDQFSVERPDGSNFTLKIRSTKLEDSAMYFCASTSASGGADEQYFGPGTRLTVT.

The chain carries TRBV11-1 and TRBJ2-3, with D possibly matching TRBD2 (5 bases). Looked up from germline, CDR1 is SGHAT and CDR2 is FQDESV (reference sequence). V shed 3 bases and J shed 3 bases, with 19 bases lying between them. CDR3 length: 17 residues. CDR3 nucleotide sequence: TGTGCCAGCAGCTTGCGGGCCCTCTCGGTCGGAACAGATACGCAGTATTTT. As protein: CASSLRALSVGTDTQYF. Drawing the rest from reference TRBV11-1 and TRBJ2-3, the complete variable domain is EAEVAQSPRYKITEKSQAVAFWCDPISGHATLYWYRQILGQGPELLVQFQDESVVDDSQLPKDRFSAERLKGVDSTLKIQPAELGDSAMYLCASSLRALSVGTDTQYFGPGTRLTVL.

The chain recombines TRBV20-1 with TRBJ2-3; D is unresolved. This CDR3 is 15 amino acids long. V dropped 0 bases and J dropped 1 base, with 11 bases sitting between them. Germline V gene sequence: CDR1 DFQATT, CDR2 SNEGSKA (reference sequence). CDR3 nucleotide sequence: TGCAGTGCTAGAGATCTCCTACGCGGCACAGATACGCAGTATTTT. It is translated as CSARDLLRGTDTQYF.

This rearrangement joins TRBV14 to TRBJ1-1, with a possible D match to TRBD1 (5 bases). Germline V gene data show CDR1 as SGHDN and CDR2 as FVKESK. Trimming took off 4 bases at V and 3 bases at J, with 15 bases between the two ends. This CDR3 contains 15 residues. CDR3 region: CASSPLWGGDTEAFF. Written as DNA, the CDR3 is TGTGCCAGCAGCCCCCTGTGGGGGGGGGACACTGAAGCTTTCTTT. The variable domain in full, completed from reference TRBV14 and TRBJ1-1, reads EAGVTQFPSHSVIEKGQTVTLRCDPISGHDNLYWYRRVMGKEIKFLLHFVKESKQDESGMPNNRFLAERTGGTYSTLKVQPAELEDSGVYFCASSPLWGGDTEAFFGQGTRLTVV.